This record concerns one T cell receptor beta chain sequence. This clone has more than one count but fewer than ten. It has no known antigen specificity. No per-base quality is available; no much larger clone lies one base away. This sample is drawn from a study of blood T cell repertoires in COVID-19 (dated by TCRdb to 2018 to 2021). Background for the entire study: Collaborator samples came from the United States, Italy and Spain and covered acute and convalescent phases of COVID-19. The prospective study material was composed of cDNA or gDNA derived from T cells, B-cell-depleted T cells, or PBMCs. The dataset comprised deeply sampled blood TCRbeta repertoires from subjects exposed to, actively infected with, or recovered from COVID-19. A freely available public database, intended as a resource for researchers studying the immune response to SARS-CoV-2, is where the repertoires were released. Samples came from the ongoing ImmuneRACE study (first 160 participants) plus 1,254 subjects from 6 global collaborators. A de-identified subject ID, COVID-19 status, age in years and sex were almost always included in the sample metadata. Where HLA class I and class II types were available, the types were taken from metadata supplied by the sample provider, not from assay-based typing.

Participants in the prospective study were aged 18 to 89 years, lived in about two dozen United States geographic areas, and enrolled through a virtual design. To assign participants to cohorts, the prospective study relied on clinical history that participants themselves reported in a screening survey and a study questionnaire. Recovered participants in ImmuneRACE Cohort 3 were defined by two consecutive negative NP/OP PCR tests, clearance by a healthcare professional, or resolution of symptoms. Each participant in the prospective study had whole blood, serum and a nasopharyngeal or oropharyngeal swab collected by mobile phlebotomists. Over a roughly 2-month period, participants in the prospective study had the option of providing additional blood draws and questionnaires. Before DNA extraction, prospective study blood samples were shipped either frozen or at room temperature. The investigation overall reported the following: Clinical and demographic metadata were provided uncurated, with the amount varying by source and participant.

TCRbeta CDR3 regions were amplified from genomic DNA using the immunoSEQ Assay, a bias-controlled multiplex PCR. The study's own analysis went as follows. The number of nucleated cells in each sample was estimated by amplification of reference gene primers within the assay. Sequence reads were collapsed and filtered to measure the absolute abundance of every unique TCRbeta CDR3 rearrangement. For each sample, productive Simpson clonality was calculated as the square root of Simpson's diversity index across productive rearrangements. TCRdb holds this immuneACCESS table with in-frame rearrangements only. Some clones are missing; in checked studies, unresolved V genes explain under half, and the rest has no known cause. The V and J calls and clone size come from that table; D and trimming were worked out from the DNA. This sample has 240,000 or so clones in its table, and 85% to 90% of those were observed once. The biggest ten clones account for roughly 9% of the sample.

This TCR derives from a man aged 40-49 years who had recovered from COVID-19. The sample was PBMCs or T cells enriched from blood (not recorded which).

The CDR3: CASSTRQNTEAFF. In nucleotide form, the sequence is TGTGCCAGCAGCACTCGACAGAACACTGAAGCTTTCTTT. The chain couples TRBV9 to TRBJ1-1, with the D gene not confidently named. The germline V gene gives CDR1 as SGDLS and CDR2 as YYNGEE. Deletion took 4 bases off V and 1 base off J, with a span of 8 bases between the germline ends. From the cysteine through the phenylalanine, the CDR3 covers 13 amino acids. The entry retains the CDR3 DNA only, 39 bases that are in frame from base 1.